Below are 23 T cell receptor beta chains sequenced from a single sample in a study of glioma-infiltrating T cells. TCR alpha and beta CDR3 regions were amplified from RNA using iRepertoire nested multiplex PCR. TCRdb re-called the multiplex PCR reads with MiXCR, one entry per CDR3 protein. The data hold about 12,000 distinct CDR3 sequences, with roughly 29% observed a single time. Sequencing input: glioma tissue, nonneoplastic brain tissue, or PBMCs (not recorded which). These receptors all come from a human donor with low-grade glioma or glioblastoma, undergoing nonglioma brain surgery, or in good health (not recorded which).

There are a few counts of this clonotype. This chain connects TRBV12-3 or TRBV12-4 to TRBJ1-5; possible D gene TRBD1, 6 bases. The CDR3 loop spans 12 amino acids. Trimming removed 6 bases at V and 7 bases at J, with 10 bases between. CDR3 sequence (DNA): TGTGCCAGCAGGGGGGCAAGGCAGCCCCAGCATTTT. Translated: CASRGARQPQHF.

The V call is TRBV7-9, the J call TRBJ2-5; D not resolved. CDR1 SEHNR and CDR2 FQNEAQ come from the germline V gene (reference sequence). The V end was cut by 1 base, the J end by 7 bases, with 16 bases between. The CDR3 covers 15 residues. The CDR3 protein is CASSLESELMGTQYF. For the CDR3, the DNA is TGTGCCAGCAGCTTAGAATCGGAGTTAATGGGGACCCAGTACTTC.

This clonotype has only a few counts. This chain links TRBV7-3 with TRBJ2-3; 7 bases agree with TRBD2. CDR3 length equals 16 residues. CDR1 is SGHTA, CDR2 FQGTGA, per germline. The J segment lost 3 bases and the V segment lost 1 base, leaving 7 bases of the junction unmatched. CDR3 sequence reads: CASSLMFGGGTDTQYF. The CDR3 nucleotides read TGTGCCAGCAGCTTAATGTTTGGCGGGGGAACAGATACGCAGTATTTT.

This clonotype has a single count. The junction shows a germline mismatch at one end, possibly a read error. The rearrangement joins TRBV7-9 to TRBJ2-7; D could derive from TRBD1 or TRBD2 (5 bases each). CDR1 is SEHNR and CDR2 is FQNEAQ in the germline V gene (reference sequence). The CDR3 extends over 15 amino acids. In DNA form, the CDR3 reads TGTGCCAGCAGCCCCCGGGACGGGTACCCAGCCGAGCAGTGCTTC. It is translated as CASSPRDGYPAEQCF.

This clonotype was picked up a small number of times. This CDR3 reads CSVEMAPDDTQYF. The CDR3 nucleotides read TGCAGCGTCGAGATGGCTCCCGATGATACGCAGTATTTT. This rearrangement joins TRBV29-1 to TRBJ2-3; D is unresolved. This CDR3 region has 13 residues. Trimming left V 6 bases short and J 6 bases short, with 16 bases between. CDR1 is SQVTM and CDR2 is ANQGSEA in the germline V gene.

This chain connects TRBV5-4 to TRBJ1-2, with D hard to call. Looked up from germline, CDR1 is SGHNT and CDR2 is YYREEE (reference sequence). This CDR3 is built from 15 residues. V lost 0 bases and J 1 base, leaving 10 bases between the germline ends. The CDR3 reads CASSLDGPVNYGYTF. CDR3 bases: TGTGCCAGCAGCTTGGACGGCCCCGTTAACTATGGCTACACCTTC.

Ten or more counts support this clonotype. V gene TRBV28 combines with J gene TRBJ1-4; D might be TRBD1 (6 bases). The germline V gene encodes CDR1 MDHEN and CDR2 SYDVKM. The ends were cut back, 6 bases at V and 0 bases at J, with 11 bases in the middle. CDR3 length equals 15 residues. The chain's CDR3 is CASRGGLATNEKLFF. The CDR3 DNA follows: TGTGCCAGCAGAGGGGGACTTGCAACTAATGAAAAACTGTTTTTT.

The CDR3 bases are TGCAGTGCTAGAGGGCGCGGATCTGATGAGCAGTTCTTC. Translated, it gives CSARGRGSDEQFF. The chain recombines TRBV20-1 with TRBJ2-1; D not certain. The germline V gene has CDR1 DFQATT and CDR2 SNEGSKA (reference sequence). The length of the CDR3 is 13 residues. V was pared by 1 base and J by 8 bases, with 12 bases between.

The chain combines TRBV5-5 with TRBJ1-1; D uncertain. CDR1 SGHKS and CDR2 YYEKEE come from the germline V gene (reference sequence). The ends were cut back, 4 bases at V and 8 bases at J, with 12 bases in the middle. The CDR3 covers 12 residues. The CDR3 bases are TGTGCCAGCAGCCCAGACGGGGTAGAAGCTTTCTTT. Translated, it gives CASSPDGVEAFF.

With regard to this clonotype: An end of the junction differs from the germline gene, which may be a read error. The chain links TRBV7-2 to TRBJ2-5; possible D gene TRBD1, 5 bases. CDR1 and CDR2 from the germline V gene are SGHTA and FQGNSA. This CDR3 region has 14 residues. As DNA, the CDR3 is TGTGCCAGCAGCTCCATGCGCCTACAGGAGACCCAGTGCTTC. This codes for CASSSMRLQETQCF.

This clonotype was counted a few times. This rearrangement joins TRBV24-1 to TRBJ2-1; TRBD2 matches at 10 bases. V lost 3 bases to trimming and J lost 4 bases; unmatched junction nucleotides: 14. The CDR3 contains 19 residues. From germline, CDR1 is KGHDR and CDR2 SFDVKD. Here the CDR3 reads CATSDPSSSGSPLYNEQFF. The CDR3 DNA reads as TGTGCCACCAGTGATCCCTCCTCTAGCGGGAGCCCTCTTTACAATGAGCAGTTCTTC.

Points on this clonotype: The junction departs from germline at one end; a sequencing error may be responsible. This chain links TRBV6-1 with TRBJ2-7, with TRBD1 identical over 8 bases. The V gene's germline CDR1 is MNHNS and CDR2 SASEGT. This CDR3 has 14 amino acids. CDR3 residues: CTSSWGQDSYEQYF. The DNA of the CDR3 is TGTACCAGCAGTTGGGGACAGGACTCCTACGAGCAGTACTTC.

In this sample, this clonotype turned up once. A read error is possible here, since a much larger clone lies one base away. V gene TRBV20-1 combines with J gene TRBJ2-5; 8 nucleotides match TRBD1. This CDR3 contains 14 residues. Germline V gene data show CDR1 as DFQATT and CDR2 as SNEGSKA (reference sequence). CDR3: CGARGRDRQETQYF. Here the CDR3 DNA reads TGCGGTGCTAGGGGGCGGGACAGGCAAGAGACCCAGTACTTC.

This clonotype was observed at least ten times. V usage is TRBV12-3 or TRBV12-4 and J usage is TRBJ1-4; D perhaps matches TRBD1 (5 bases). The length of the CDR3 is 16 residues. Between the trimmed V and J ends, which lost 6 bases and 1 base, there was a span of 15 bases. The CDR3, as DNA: TGTGCCAGCAGGGCCTCAGGGCTACGAACTAATGAAAAACTGTTTTTT. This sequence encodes CASRASGLRTNEKLFF.

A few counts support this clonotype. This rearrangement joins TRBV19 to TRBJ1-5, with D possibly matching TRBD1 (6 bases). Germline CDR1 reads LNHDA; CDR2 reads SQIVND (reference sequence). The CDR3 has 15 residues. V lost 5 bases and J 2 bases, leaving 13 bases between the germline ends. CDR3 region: CASSGRGDGNQPQHF. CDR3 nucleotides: TGTGCCAGTAGTGGCAGGGGAGACGGCAATCAGCCCCAGCATTTT.

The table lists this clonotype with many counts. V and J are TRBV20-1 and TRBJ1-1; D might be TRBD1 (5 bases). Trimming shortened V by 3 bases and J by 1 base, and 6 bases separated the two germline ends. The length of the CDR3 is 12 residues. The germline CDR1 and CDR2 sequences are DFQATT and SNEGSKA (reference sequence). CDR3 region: CSASQGNTEAFF. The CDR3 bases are TGCAGTGCTAGCCAGGGGAACACTGAAGCTTTCTTT.

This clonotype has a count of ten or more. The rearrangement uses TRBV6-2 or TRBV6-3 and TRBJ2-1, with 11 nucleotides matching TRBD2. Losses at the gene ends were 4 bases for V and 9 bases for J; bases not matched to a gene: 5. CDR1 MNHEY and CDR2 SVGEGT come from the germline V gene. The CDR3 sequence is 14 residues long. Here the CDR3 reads CASSFGTSGFEQFF. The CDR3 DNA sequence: TGTGCCAGCAGTTTTGGGACTAGCGGATTTGAGCAGTTCTTC.

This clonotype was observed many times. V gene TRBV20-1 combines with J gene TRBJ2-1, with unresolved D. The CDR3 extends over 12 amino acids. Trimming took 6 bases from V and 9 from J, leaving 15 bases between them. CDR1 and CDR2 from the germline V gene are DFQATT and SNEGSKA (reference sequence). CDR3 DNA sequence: TGCAGTGCGTTCACCCAAGCCGGTGAGCAGTTCTTC. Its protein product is CSAFTQAGEQFF.

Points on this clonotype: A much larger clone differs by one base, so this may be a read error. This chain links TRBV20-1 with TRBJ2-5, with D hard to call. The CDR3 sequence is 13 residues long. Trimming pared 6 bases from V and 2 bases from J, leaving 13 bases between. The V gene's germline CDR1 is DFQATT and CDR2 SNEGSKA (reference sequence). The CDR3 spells CSAPERSQETQYF. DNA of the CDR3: TGCAGTGCGCCCGAGCGTTCACAAGAGACCCAGTACTTC.

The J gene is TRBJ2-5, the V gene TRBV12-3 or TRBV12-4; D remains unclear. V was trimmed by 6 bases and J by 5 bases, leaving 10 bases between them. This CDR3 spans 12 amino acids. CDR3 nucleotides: TGTGCCAGCAGGAAGGGCATCGAGACCCAGTACTTC. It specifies CASRKGIETQYF.

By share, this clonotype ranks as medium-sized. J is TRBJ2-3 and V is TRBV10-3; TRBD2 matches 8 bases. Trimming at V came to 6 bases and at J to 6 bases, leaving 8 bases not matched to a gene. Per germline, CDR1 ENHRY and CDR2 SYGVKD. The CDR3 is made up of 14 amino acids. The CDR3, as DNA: TGTGCCATCAGGGGACTAGAATGGACGGATACGCAGTATTTT. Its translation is CAIRGLEWTDTQYF.

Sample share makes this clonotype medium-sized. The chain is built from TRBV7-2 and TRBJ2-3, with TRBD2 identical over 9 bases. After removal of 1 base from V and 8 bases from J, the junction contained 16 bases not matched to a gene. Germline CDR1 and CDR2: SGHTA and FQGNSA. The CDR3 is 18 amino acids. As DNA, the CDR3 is TGTGCCAGCAGCTTAGACGGCGGGGGTAGCGGGAGTGGCGGTACGCAGTATTTT. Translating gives CASSLDGGGSGSGGTQYF.

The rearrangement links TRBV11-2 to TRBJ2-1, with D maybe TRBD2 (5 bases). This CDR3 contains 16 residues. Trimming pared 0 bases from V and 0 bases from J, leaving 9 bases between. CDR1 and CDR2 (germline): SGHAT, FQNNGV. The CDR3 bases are TGTGCCAGCAGCTTAGAGGAGGACGTCTCCTACAATGAGCAGTTCTTC. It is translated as CASSLEEDVSYNEQFF.